This T cell receptor (beta chain) was documented in a study of blood T cell repertoires in COVID-19. As for the study in general: Acute-phase and convalescent COVID-19 samples originated in the United States, Italy and Spain. From T cells, B-cell-depleted T cells, or PBMCs came the material, which was cDNA or gDNA.

Authors' data handling: Quantification of nucleated cells was approximated via reference gene primer amplification. The table came from immunoSEQ multiplex PCR; TCRdb's copy has only in-frame clones and leaves some out. That table supplies the V and J calls and clone size; D and trimming were determined from the DNA. The profile shows 90,000 to 100,000 clones, around 75% of them singletons. Germline lookup yields CDR1 MNHEY and CDR2 SVGEGT. Deletions cut 0 bases from V and 1 base from J, with 6 bases between. This CDR3 has 14 amino acids. The source of this sequence is a man in his sixties or seventies with acute or convalescent COVID-19. Sequencing input: peripheral blood. The V gene is TRBV6-2 or TRBV6-3, the J gene TRBJ2-5; D unresolved. The CDR3: CASSYSGFQETQYF. The CDR3, as DNA: TGTGCCAGCAGTTACTCGGGCTTCCAAGAGACCCAGTACTTC.